A single T cell receptor beta chain is shown here with its context. In its sample, this clonotype was seen many times. Its recognized antigen is unknown. Base qualities are not at hand, and no much larger clone is one base apart. This record comes from a study of T cells in Graves' hyperthyroidism and ophthalmopathy (dated by TCRdb to the late 2010s). Regarding the research as a whole: Peripheral blood samples were taken at initial diagnosis, before any treatment was given. TCR Vbeta CDR3 sequencing of some 140 peripheral blood samples (43 ophthalmopathy, 75 hyperthyroidism and approximately 17 progressor patients) is reported in the paper. Following sampling, methimazole starting at 30 mg daily was given to hyperthyroidism patients, and high-dose intravenous methylprednisolone was given to ophthalmopathy patients. To identify TCR V-J signatures that set the groups apart, the researchers used a discovery cohort of about a hundred patients, made up of 40 to 45 with Graves' ophthalmopathy and 55 to 65 with stable Graves' hyperthyroidism. Prospective prediction of ophthalmopathy was tested in an independent validation cohort consisting of roughly 20 hyperthyroidism patients and more than 15 patients who later progressed to ophthalmopathy. For training and testing, the 80 to 100 patients in the discovery cohort were randomly divided in a 7:3 ratio. The study also compared thyroid tissue and blood T-cell repertoires from about six Graves' hyperthyroidism patients. Results the study describes overall, beyond this receptor: In validation, progression to ophthalmopathy was predicted by the model with roughly 69% sensitivity and about 72% specificity, a median of around 6.5 months before onset. Ophthalmopathy was separated from stable hyperthyroidism by a 13 V-J signature model, with around 88% sensitivity and around 81% specificity obtained in cross-validation and 80%/75% obtained in testing. No statistical method was used to fix the sample size in advance, and group allocation was not hidden from the investigators. Most expanded thyroid clonotypes (frequency above 0.001) were also detected in blood, a finding suggesting that blood repertoires may reflect thyroid immune responses.

In the germline V gene, CDR1 corresponds to ENHRY and CDR2 to SYGVKD. The CDR3 numbers 15 residues from cysteine through phenylalanine. This entry keeps only the CDR3 DNA: 45 bases, framed from base 1. Cut back by 3 bases and 4 bases, the V and J ends lie 13 bases apart. The TCR beta CDR3 regions were amplified from RNA transcripts. A first-round RT-PCR of the TCR CDR3 used the HTBI primer set with the Qiagen OneStep RT-PCR kit. Libraries were constructed in a second round of multiplex PCR, after which size selection and purification were carried out. Sequencing of the libraries was done on an Illumina HiSeq2000 using paired-end 100 bp reads. In the original analysis: SOAPnuke was used to process the raw data, with reads discarded if the reads contained adapters or uncalled bases, had a mean Phred below 15, or lacked an exact constant-primer or identifier match. High-quality paired reads were merged with COPE v1.2.5, and unique nucleotide sequences were defined as clonotypes. Clonotypes were aligned to IMGT TRBV, TRBD and TRBJ reference segments using MiTCR v1.1. The analysis included only V-J combinations with a frequency above 0.0001, which together covered 99.2% of the repertoires. The TCS score was defined as the ratio of F50 (clonal expansion) to E x V (chaos), calculated using BLOSUM62-based TCRdist between CDR3 peptides within each V-J. Welch's t-statistics and random forest reduced fewer than 550 V-J features to roughly 13, which were used in a naive Bayes classifier (R e1071). Thyroid-blood repertoire similarity was quantified with the Morisita-Horn index. TCRdb reanalyzed the raw reads on its own, using fastp at Q25 for trimming and MiXCR for clone calling, and kept in-frame beta chains. All rows with the same CDR3 protein become a single entry with the most common DNA and genes. The authors' filters were not applied to this entry. In all, the sample holds hundreds of thousands of distinct CDR3 sequences, and about two fifths of those were seen once. The ten largest clones take up approximately 8.7% of the sample.

Stable Graves' hyperthyroidism was defined as the absence of progression to ophthalmopathy over 18 months of follow-up. Hyperthyroidism patients were newly diagnosed, had a disease duration of under 2 months, and were aged 18 to 65 years. The study excluded patients with uncontrolled infections, other autoimmune diseases, pregnancy or lactation. Diagnoses relied on clinical symptoms, serum thyroxine and TRAb, thyroid ultrasound and orbital computed tomography. Ficoll-Paque density gradient centrifugation was used to isolate PBMCs from 9.5 to 10 ml of fresh peripheral blood. Trizol reagent was used to extract total RNA, and RNA quality was then checked on an Agilent 2100 Bioanalyzer.

The sequence was obtained from a man between 18 and 29 years old with Graves' hyperthyroidism. The sequenced sample was blood. The rearranged segments are TRBV10-3 and TRBJ1-5; no D segment can be confidently identified. The DNA sequence is TGTGCCATCAGTGATGTACAGCCCGTAAATCAGCCCCAGCATTTT. This yields the protein CAISDVQPVNQPQHF.